This TCR beta chain is drawn from a study of monozygotic twins with inflammatory bowel disease. TCRdb reprocessed the 5' RACE reads and stores each CDR3 protein as one record, lacking DNA. This sample's table reports more than 300,000 distinct CDR3 sequences. The germline gives CDR1 SGHRS, CDR2 YFSETQ. The CDR3 runs 16 residues. The clonotype was recovered from a human donor with ulcerative colitis or Crohn's disease, or a healthy co-twin of an affected twin (not recorded which). This chain links TRBV5-1 with TRBJ2-5; the D call of TRBD1 rests on TCRdb alone, since no DNA is present to check it. The specimen sequenced was blood. CDR3 amino acids: CASSLAWTGGFETQYF.